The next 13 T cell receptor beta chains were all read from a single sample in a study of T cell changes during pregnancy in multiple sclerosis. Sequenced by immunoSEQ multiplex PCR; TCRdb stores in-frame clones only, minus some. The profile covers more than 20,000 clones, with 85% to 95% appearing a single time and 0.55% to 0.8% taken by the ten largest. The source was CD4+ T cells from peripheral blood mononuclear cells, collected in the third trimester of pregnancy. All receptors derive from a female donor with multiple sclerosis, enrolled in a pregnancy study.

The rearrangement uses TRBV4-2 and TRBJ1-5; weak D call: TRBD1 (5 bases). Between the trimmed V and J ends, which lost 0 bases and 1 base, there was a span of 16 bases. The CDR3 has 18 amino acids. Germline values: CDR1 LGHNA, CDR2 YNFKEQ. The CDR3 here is CASSQDPAGPWSNQPQHF. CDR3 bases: TGTGCCAGCAGCCAAGATCCGGCAGGGCCTTGGAGCAATCAGCCCCAGCATTTT.

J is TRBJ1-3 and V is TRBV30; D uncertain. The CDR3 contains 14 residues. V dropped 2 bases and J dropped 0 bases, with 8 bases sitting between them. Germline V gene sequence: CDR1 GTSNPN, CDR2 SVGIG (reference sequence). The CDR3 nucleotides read TGTGCCTGGAGTATCTCTAGCTCTGGAAACACCATATATTTT. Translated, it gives CAWSISSSGNTIYF.

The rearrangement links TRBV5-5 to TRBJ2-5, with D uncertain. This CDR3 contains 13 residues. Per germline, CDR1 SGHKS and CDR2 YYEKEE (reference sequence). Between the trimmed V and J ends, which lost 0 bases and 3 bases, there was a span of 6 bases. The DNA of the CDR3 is TGTGCCAGCAGCTTGGCGGCGGAAGAGACCCAGTACTTC. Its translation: CASSLAAEETQYF.

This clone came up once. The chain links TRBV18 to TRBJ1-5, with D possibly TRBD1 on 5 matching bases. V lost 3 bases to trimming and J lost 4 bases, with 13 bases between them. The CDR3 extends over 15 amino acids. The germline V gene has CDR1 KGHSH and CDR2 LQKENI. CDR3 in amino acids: CASSPQGFGNQPQHF. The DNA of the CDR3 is TGTGCCAGCTCACCTCAGGGTTTTGGAAATCAGCCCCAGCATTTT.

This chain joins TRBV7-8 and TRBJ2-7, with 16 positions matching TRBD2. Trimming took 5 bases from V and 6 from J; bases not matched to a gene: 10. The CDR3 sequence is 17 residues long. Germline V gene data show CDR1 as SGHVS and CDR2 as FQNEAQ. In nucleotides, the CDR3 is TGTGCCAGCAGCCCCTCGGGACTAGCGGGGGGGCCGTCCGAGCAGTACTTC. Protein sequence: CASSPSGLAGGPSEQYF.

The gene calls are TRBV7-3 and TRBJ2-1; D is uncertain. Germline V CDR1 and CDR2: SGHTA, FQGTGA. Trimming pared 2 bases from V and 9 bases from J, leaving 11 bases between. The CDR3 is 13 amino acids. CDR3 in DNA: TGTGCCAGCAGCTTAGTACTAACGGGTGAGCAGTTCTTC. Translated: CASSLVLTGEQFF. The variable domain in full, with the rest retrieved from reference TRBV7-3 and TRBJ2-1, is GAGVSQTPSNKVTEKGKYVELRCDPISGHTALYWYRQSLGQGPEFLIYFQGTGAADDSGLPNDRFFAVRPEGSVSTLKIQRTERGDSAVYLCASSLVLTGEQFFGPGTRLTVL.

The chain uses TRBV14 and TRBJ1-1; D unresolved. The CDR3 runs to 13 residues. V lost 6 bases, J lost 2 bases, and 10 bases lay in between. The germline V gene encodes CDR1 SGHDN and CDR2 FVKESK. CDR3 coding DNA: TGTGCCAGCAGTCTACAGCTTAACACTGAAGCTTTCTTT. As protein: CASSLQLNTEAFF.

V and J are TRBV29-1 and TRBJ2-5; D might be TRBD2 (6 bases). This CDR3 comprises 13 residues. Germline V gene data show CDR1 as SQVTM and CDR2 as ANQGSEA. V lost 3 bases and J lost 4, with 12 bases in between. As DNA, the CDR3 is TGCAGCGTTGATAGGGGCGGGATAGAGACCCAGTACTTC. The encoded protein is CSVDRGGIETQYF.

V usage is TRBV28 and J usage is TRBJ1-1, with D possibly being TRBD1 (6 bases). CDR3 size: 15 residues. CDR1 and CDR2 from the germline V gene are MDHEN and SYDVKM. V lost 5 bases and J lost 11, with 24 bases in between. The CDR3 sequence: CASSAPNLRGGDAFF. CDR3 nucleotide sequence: TGTGCCAGCAGTGCTCCAAACTTAAGGGGGGGGGATGCTTTCTTT.

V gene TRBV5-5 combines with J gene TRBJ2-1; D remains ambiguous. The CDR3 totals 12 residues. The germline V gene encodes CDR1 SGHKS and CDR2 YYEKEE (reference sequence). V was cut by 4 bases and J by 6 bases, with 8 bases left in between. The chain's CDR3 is CASSLRPNEQFF. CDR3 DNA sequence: TGTGCCAGCAGCCTCCGTCCCAATGAGCAGTTCTTC.

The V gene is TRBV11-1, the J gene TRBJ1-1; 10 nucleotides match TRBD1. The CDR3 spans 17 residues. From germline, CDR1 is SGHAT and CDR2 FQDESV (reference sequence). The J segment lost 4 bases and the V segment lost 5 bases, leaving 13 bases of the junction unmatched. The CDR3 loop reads CASSPGGADRGRTEAFF. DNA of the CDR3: TGTGCCAGCAGCCCCGGGGGGGCCGACAGGGGGCGCACTGAAGCTTTCTTT.

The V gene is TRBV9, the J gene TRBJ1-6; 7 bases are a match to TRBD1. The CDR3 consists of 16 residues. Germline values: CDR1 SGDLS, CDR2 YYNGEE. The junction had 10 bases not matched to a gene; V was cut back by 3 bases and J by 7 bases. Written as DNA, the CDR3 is TGTGCCAGCAGCGCAGGGTTGGGGACAGCGAATTCACCCCTCCACTTT. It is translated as CASSAGLGTANSPLHF.

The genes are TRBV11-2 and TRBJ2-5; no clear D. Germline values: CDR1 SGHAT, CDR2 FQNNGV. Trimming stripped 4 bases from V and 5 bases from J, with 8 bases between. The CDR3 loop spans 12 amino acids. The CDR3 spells CASSSQRETQYF. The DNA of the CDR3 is TGTGCCAGCAGCTCGCAGAGGGAGACCCAGTACTTC.